This T cell receptor (beta chain) was recovered during a study of T cell repertoires in cytomegalovirus infection. The overall study: Public TCR beta signatures indicated both CMV infection and matching HLA type. Study-level findings and limits: Totalled public TCR beta family frequency picked out people who carried CMV plus the relevant HLA.

Using its own MiXCR run on the reads, TCRdb lists one record per CDR3 protein. Of roughly 46,000 distinct CDR3 sequences in the sample, 15% to 25% were seen once. For this clonotype: The antigen remains unidentified.

The CDR3 is made up of 14 amino acids. The germline gives CDR1 SGHVS, CDR2 FQNEAQ. J lost 7 bases, V lost 7 bases, and 8 bases had no gene match. The clonotype comes from a human donor in good health (CMV status not recorded). Some clones in this sample may be carry-over from other donors' samples. The chain is built from TRBV7-8 and TRBJ2-7, with 12 nucleotides matching TRBD1. The sequencing used CD8+ T cells from cultured PBMCs, collected from culture after CMV antigen stimulation. The CDR3 coding sequence is TGTGCCAGCACCTCCGGGACAGGGGGCGTTGAGCAGTACTTC. Its protein is CASTSGTGGVEQYF.